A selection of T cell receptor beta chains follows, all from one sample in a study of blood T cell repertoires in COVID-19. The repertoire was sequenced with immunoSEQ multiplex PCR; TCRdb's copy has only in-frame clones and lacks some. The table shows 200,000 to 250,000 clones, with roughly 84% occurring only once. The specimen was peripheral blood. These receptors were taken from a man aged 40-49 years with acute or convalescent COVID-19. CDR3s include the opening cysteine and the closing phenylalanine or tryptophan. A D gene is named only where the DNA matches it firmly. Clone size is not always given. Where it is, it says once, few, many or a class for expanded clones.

CASSVGQGRTDTQYF,TGTGCCAGCAGCGTGGGGCAGGGTCGGACAGATACGCAGTATTTT,-,TRBV9,-,TRBJ2-3
CAWRGGSSYEQYF,TGTGCCTGGAGAGGGGGCAGCTCCTACGAGCAGTACTTC,-,TRBV30,TRBD1,TRBJ2-7
CSVERGNTIYF,TGCAGCGTTGAACGGGGAAACACCATATATTTT,-,TRBV29-1,-,TRBJ1-3
CATSDLPPSCRSPTPMDTEAFF,TGTGCCACCAGTGATCTACCTCCTTCGTGCAGGTCACCAACCCCCATGGACACTGAAGCTTTCTTT,-,TRBV24-1,-,TRBJ1-1
CASSLVWQAVGPQHF,TGTGCCAGCAGCTTGGTTTGGCAGGCCGTGGGGCCCCAGCATTTT,-,TRBV5-5,-,TRBJ1-5
CSASREMNTEAFF,TGCAGTGCTAGTAGGGAGATGAACACTGAAGCTTTCTTT,once,TRBV20-1,-,TRBJ1-1
CASLQGPVSYEQYF,TGTGCCAGCCTCCAGGGCCCAGTTTCCTACGAGCAGTACTTC,once,TRBV6-5,-,TRBJ2-7
CAISESGGVQPQHF,TGTGCCATCAGTGAGTCCGGGGGGGTTCAGCCCCAGCATTTT,-,TRBV10-3,-,TRBJ1-5
CASSGNGYTF,TGTGCCAGCAGCGGGAATGGCTACACCTTC,few,TRBV28,-,TRBJ1-2
CASNPRDRRYDGYTF,TGTGCCAGCAACCCACGGGACAGGCGTTATGATGGCTACACCTTC,-,TRBV2,TRBD1,TRBJ1-2
CSASGGRRESPLHF,TGCAGTGCTAGTGGTGGGAGGCGGGAGTCACCCCTCCACTTT,-,TRBV20-1,-,TRBJ1-6
CASRDRGGYTF,TGTGCCAGCAGGGACAGGGGAGGCTACACCTTC,-,TRBV6-5,TRBD1,TRBJ1-2
CASQPVFGGDQPQHF,TGTGCCAGCCAACCGGTGTTCGGGGGGGATCAGCCCCAGCATTTT,-,TRBV19,-,TRBJ1-5
CASSVQQGPETQYF,TGTGCCAGCAGCGTCCAACAGGGACCCGAGACCCAGTACTTC,-,TRBV9,-,TRBJ2-5
CASSIRFFDQPQHF,TGTGCCAGTAGTATTCGTTTTTTTGATCAGCCCCAGCATTTT,-,TRBV19,-,TRBJ1-5
CASSSGQGGVGNQPQHF,TGTGCCAGCAGTTCCGGACAGGGAGGTGTGGGGAATCAGCCCCAGCATTTT,few,TRBV28,TRBD1,TRBJ1-5
CASSLVGGGNEQFF,TGTGCCAGCAGCTTAGTGGGAGGGGGTAATGAGCAGTTCTTC,-,TRBV11-2,-,TRBJ2-1
CASSLAGSSSTDTQYF,TGTGCCAGCAGCTTAGCAGGAAGCTCTAGCACAGATACGCAGTATTTT,-,TRBV13,-,TRBJ2-3
CASSEARQGKGYGYTF,TGTGCCAGCAGTGAAGCTCGACAGGGGAAGGGCTATGGCTACACCTTC,-,TRBV6-1,TRBD1,TRBJ1-2
CAGEKRGGNNEQFF,TGTGCCGGGGAGAAGCGGGGGGGAAACAATGAGCAGTTCTTC,once,TRBV30,TRBD2,TRBJ2-1
CASSRGGTGELFF,TGTGCCAGCTCTAGGGGGGGCACCGGGGAGCTGTTTTTT,-,TRBV28,-,TRBJ2-2
CASSLTGIRNTEAFF,TGTGCCAGCAGCTTAACAGGGATAAGGAACACTGAAGCTTTCTTT,-,TRBV7-9,-,TRBJ1-1
CASSLAQRSDTGELFF,TGTGCCAGCAGCTTAGCCCAGCGCAGTGACACCGGGGAGCTGTTTTTT,-,TRBV11-3,-,TRBJ2-2
CASSPKQGSNYGYTF,TGTGCCAGTAGTCCTAAACAGGGTTCTAACTATGGCTACACCTTC,once,TRBV19,-,TRBJ1-2
CASHPGGTDTQYF,TGTGCCAGCCATCCCGGGGGCACAGATACGCAGTATTTT,-,TRBV28,-,TRBJ2-3
CATSRGLDRTEQFF,TGTGCCACCAGCAGAGGGCTGGACAGAACCGAGCAGTTCTTC,-,TRBV15,-,TRBJ2-1
CASSHVRGTEAFF,TGTGCCAGCAGCCATGTTAGGGGCACTGAAGCTTTCTTT,-,TRBV3-1/TRBV3-2,-,TRBJ1-1
CASSADRLGAEAFF,TGTGCCAGCAGCGCAGACAGGTTAGGGGCTGAAGCTTTCTTT,few,TRBV5-4,-,TRBJ1-1
CAWSIGQTSGNTIYF,TGTGCCTGGAGTATCGGACAGACCTCTGGAAACACCATATATTTT,-,TRBV30,-,TRBJ1-3
CAWSVGPRYGYTF,TGTGCCTGGAGTGTTGGCCCGAGGTATGGCTACACCTTC,-,TRBV30,-,TRBJ1-2
CASSYGAGGPKNIQYF,TGTGCCAGTAGTTATGGCGCGGGGGGACCTAAAAACATTCAGTACTTC,-,TRBV19,TRBD2,TRBJ2-4
CASSLGITQLQGLRGYTF,TGTGCCAGCAGCTTGGGCATTACCCAACTTCAGGGGCTAAGGGGCTACACCTTC,-,TRBV7-2,-,TRBJ1-2
CASRGRDRSEKLFF,TGTGCCAGTAGAGGCCGGGACAGGAGTGAAAAACTGTTTTTT,-,TRBV19,TRBD1,TRBJ1-4
CASSYKGDGYTF,TGTGCCAGCAGTTACAAGGGGGACGGCTACACCTTC,few,TRBV6-6,-,TRBJ1-2
CASRTPGQITGELFF,TGTGCCAGCAGAACCCCGGGACAGATTACCGGGGAGCTGTTTTTT,-,TRBV6-5,TRBD1,TRBJ2-2
CASSDPEVAGANYGYTF,TGTGCCAGCAGCGACCCGGAGGTTGCAGGCGCTAACTATGGCTACACCTTC,once,TRBV7-2,-,TRBJ1-2
CSASFWASGAGETQYF,TGCAGTGCTAGTTTCTGGGCTAGCGGGGCAGGGGAGACCCAGTACTTC,-,TRBV20-1,TRBD2,TRBJ2-5
CASSLIQGNTEAFF,TGTGCCAGCAGTTTAATCCAGGGGAACACTGAAGCTTTCTTT,-,TRBV28,-,TRBJ1-1
CASSLSLYEQYF,TGTGCCAGCAGTTTATCCCTCTACGAGCAGTACTTC,-,TRBV28,-,TRBJ2-7
CASRGTGAYNEQFF,TGTGCCAGTAGGGGGACAGGGGCATACAATGAGCAGTTCTTC,-,TRBV19,TRBD1,TRBJ2-1
CATSDHRDTFSNQPQHF,TGTGCCACCAGTGATCACCGGGACACCTTTAGCAATCAGCCCCAGCATTTT,-,TRBV24-1,-,TRBJ1-5
CASSLGGTALYEQYF,TGCGCCAGCAGCTTGGGGGGGACAGCGCTCTACGAGCAGTACTTC,-,TRBV5-1,TRBD1,TRBJ2-7
CASRLVRQGSHNNSPLHF,TGTGCAAGTCGCTTAGTACGACAGGGGTCGCACAATAATTCACCCCTCCACTTT,-,TRBV12-2,-,TRBJ1-6
CATSDSDRGREETQYF,TGTGCCACCAGTGATTCGGACAGGGGGAGAGAGGAGACCCAGTACTTC,-,TRBV24-1,TRBD1,TRBJ2-5
CASTGTGNSPLHF,TGTGCCAGCACTGGGACAGGGAATTCACCCCTCCACTTT,-,TRBV9,TRBD1,TRBJ1-6
CASSTATGYAVLGNQPQHF,TGTGCCAGTAGTACCGCGACAGGATATGCCGTTTTGGGCAATCAGCCCCAGCATTTT,-,TRBV19,-,TRBJ1-5
CASSESRGQAGQPQHF,TGTGCCAGCAGTGAATCTAGAGGGCAGGCGGGACAGCCCCAGCATTTT,-,TRBV6-1,-,TRBJ1-5
CASSLYGGNTGELFF,TGTGCCAGCAGCTTGTACGGGGGGAACACCGGGGAGCTGTTTTTT,-,TRBV5-4,-,TRBJ2-2
CASSPGANSPLHF,TGTGCCAGCTCACCAGGGGCGAATTCACCCCTCCACTTT,-,TRBV18,-,TRBJ1-6
CASSYGDATDTQYF,TGTGCCAGCAGTTACGGAGACGCCACAGATACGCAGTATTTT,-,TRBV6-6,-,TRBJ2-3
CASSSQLAGAYNEQFF,TGTGCCAGCAGCTCCCAACTGGCGGGTGCCTACAATGAGCAGTTCTTC,-,TRBV11-2,-,TRBJ2-1
CASRGDRSSYNSPLHF,TGTGCCAGCAGGGGCGACAGAAGCTCCTATAATTCACCCCTCCACTTT,few,TRBV2,-,TRBJ1-6
CAWSMQPGGTQYF,TGTGCCTGGAGTATGCAACCAGGAGGTACGCAGTATTTT,-,TRBV30,-,TRBJ2-3
CASSFGPDYWQYF,TGTGCCAGCAGCTTTGGGCCCGACTATTGGCAGTATTTT,-,TRBV5-4,-,TRBJ2-3
CASSLGRNTEAFF,TGTGCCAGCAGCTTAGGTCGGAACACTGAAGCTTTCTTT,-,TRBV11-1,-,TRBJ1-1
CASRVGRNTEAFF,TGTGCCAGCAGGGTGGGGAGGAACACTGAAGCTTTCTTT,-,TRBV2,-,TRBJ1-1
CATKGTGLHYGYTF,TGTGCCACCAAAGGGACAGGGCTTCACTATGGCTACACCTTC,-,TRBV28,TRBD1,TRBJ1-2